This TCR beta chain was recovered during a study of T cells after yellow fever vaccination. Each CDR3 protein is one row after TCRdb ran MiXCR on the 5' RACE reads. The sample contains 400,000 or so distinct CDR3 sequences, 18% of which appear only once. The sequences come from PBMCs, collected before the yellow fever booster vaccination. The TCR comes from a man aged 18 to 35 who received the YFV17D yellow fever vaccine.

CDR3 bases: TGTGCCAGCAGCCTCTTATCCGGGACCGGGGAGCTGTTTTTT. Translating it yields CASSLLSGTGELFF. J is TRBJ2-2 and V is TRBV3-1; D not resolved. V lost 4 bases and J lost 5, with 11 bases in between. Germline assignment: CDR1 LGHDT and CDR2 YNNKEL (reference sequence). This CDR3 has 14 amino acids. The full variable domain, completed using reference TRBV3-1 and TRBJ2-2, is DTAVSQTPKYLVTQMGNDKSIKCEQNLGHDTMYWYKQDSKKFLKIMFSYNNKELIINETVPNRFSPKSPDKAHLNLHINSLELGDSAVYFCASSLLSGTGELFFGEGSRLTVL.